In its sample, the clone carrying this T cell receptor (beta chain) was seen a few times. Sequencing used immunoSEQ multiplex PCR; TCRdb keeps in-frame clones, though not all of them. The data contain a few hundred thousand clones, 87% of them singletons. CDR3 size: 15 residues. Trimming shortened V by 6 bases and J by 0 bases, and 15 bases separated the two germline ends. CDR1 is MNHNY and CDR2 is SVGAGI in the germline V gene (reference sequence). The data derive from a study of blood T cell repertoires in COVID-19. The wider study: Spain, Italy and the United States supplied samples that represented acute and convalescent COVID-19.

This receptor was identified in a man younger than 30 with active or convalescent COVID-19. J is TRBJ2-7 and V is TRBV6-6; D is uncertain. Source material: peripheral blood. The CDR3 here is CASSQFPNLSYEQYF. In nucleotides, the CDR3 is TGTGCCAGCAGCCAGTTCCCCAACCTCTCCTACGAGCAGTACTTC.